These 7 T cell receptor beta chains share one sample of origin, sequenced in a study of blood T cells in healthy people across ages. The authors ran a second PCR of about 7 to 12 cycles using a sample-barcoded 5' primer and a J-beta primer mix. TCRdb reprocessed the 5' RACE reads with MiXCR, giving one entry per CDR3 protein. The top ten hold roughly a fifth of the sample, which has nearly 1 million distinct CDR3 sequences, about 53% seen once. Sequenced: blood. Receptors were obtained from a woman aged 55-75 years in good health.

V and J are TRBV29-1 and TRBJ1-4; 9 positions match TRBD1. The CDR3 runs 14 residues. CDR1 and CDR2 from the germline V gene are SQVTM and ANQGSEA. V was clipped by 3 bases and J by 10 bases; unmatched bases: 9. The CDR3 is CSVERQGGLGKLFF. Here the CDR3 DNA reads TGCAGCGTTGAGAGACAGGGGGGGCTAGGAAAACTGTTTTTT.

This chain uses TRBV3-1 with TRBJ1-1; D is possibly TRBD1 (5 bases). CDR3 length: 15 residues. Trimming removed 1 base at V and 4 bases at J, with 13 bases between. Looked up from germline, CDR1 is LGHDT and CDR2 is YNNKEL (reference sequence). The CDR3 DNA follows: TGTGCCAGCAGCCAAGTCATCGGGGGGGGCACTGAAGCTTTCTTT. It codes for CASSQVIGGGTEAFF.

This clonotype was seen at least ten times. The chain employs TRBV7-8 and TRBJ2-3, with 8 bases matching TRBD2. Per germline, CDR1 SGHVS and CDR2 FQNEAQ. Germline trimming cut 1 base from V and 0 bases from J; bases unmatched to any gene: 3. This CDR3 has 16 amino acids. The CDR3 protein is CASSLGASGSTDTQYF. The DNA of the CDR3 is TGTGCCAGCAGCTTAGGGGCTAGCGGGAGCACAGATACGCAGTATTTT.

This clonotype showed up just a few times. The J gene is TRBJ2-3, the V gene TRBV21-1; TRBD1 is the table's D call and was not checked against the DNA. TRBV21-1 is listed as a pseudogene. There are 18 residues in the CDR3. The CDR3 here is CASSTRPHRGRMAHTQYF. The CDR3, as DNA: TGTGCCAGCAGCACCCGACCTCATAGGGGGCGGATGGCACATACGCAGTATTTT.

V usage is TRBV6-5 and J usage is TRBJ2-3; maybe TRBD1 (5 bases). CDR3 length: 16 residues. Germline-derived CDR1 and CDR2 are MNHEY and SVGAGI. Deletions cut 0 bases from V and 2 bases from J, with 12 bases between. The CDR3 here is CASSYSARENTDTQYF. The CDR3 nucleotides read TGTGCCAGCAGTTACTCGGCCAGGGAAAACACAGATACGCAGTATTTT.

V usage is TRBV28 and J usage is TRBJ1-5; no clear D gene. The CDR3 consists of 15 residues. The germline CDR1 and CDR2 sequences are MDHEN and SYDVKM. Trimming cost V 5 bases and J 0 bases, with 11 bases left between them. As DNA, the CDR3 is TGTGCCAGCAGTCTAACAGTGACTAGCAATCAGCCCCAGCATTTT. This sequence encodes CASSLTVTSNQPQHF.

This clonotype was observed a few times. This chain joins TRBV29-1 and TRBJ2-3; D tentatively fits TRBD1 or TRBD2 (6 bases each). The germline V and J ends were trimmed by 7 bases and 0 bases, with 23 bases remaining between them. Germline-derived CDR1 and CDR2 are SQVTM and ANQGSEA. The CDR3 is 17 residues long. As DNA, the CDR3 is TGCAGCGCCCCGACAGGCGGGATTAGGTCTAGCACAGATACGCAGTATTTT. Its translation is CSAPTGGIRSSTDTQYF.